Below are 12 T cell receptor beta chains sequenced from a single sample in a study of blood T cell repertoires in COVID-19. The repertoire was sequenced with immunoSEQ multiplex PCR; TCRdb's copy has only in-frame clones and lacks some. Of 350,000 to 450,000 clones in the sample, roughly 84% were seen once. Sequencing input: PBMCs or T cells enriched from blood (not recorded which). These receptor sequences come from a woman in her late teens or twenties who had been exposed to COVID-19.

The chain recombines TRBV6-5 with TRBJ1-5; TRBD1 is a possible D gene (5 bases). The CDR3 has 14 amino acids. The V end lost 6 bases, the J end lost 3 bases, and 12 bases lay between the germline ends. Germline-derived CDR1 and CDR2 are MNHEY and SVGAGI. CDR3 nucleotide sequence: TGTGCCAGCAGCCGAACAGGCTACAATCAGCCCCAGCATTTT. It is translated as CASSRTGYNQPQHF.

This clone came up once. The gene calls are TRBV29-1 and TRBJ2-7; the match to TRBD2 covers 9 bases. Trimming removed 5 bases from V and 1 base from J; junction bases left unmatched: 9. Germline CDR1 SQVTM, CDR2 ANQGSEA. This CDR3 region has 15 residues. In DNA form, the CDR3 reads TGCAGCGTTTTGCCAGCGACTAGCGGTTCCTACGAGCAGTACTTC. Amino acid sequence: CSVLPATSGSYEQYF.

V usage is TRBV6-5 and J usage is TRBJ1-2; 9 nucleotides match TRBD1. V shed 2 bases, J shed 8 bases, and the junction held 12 bases outside the gene matches. Germline values: CDR1 MNHEY, CDR2 SVGAGI. The CDR3 is made up of 16 amino acids. In DNA form, the CDR3 reads TGTGCCAGCAGTTACCTACCCTGGACAGGGGCTATGGGCTACACCTTC. Translating it yields CASSYLPWTGAMGYTF.

This clone was observed a single time. The J gene is TRBJ1-6, the V gene TRBV25-1; TRBD1 matches at 11 bases. Germline values: CDR1 MGHDK, CDR2 SYGVNS. Germline trimming cut 5 bases from V and 9 bases from J; bases unmatched to any gene: 6. The CDR3 has 15 amino acids. The CDR3 loop reads CASSSPDRGPSPLHF. CDR3 DNA sequence: TGTGCCAGCAGTAGCCCGGACAGGGGGCCTTCACCCCTCCACTTT.

This clone was counted only a few times. The genes are TRBV19 and TRBJ2-7; D is perhaps TRBD1 (7 bases). Trimming cost V 4 bases and J 4 bases, with 14 bases left between them. Germline CDR1 and CDR2: LNHDA and SQIVND (reference sequence). The CDR3 has 14 residues. The CDR3 coding sequence is TGTGCCAGTAGTAATAGACAGGGAGGTTACGAGCAGTACTTC. It encodes CASSNRQGGYEQYF.

The rearrangement links TRBV6-5 to TRBJ2-1; 7 nucleotides match TRBD1. The junction had 5 bases not matched to a gene; V was cut back by 6 bases and J by 0 bases. The germline V gene has CDR1 MNHEY and CDR2 SVGAGI. The CDR3 extends over 15 amino acids. CDR3 amino acids: CASSRDRDSYNEQFF. CDR3 DNA: TGTGCCAGCAGCCGCGACAGGGACTCCTACAATGAGCAGTTCTTC.

The chain carries TRBV15 and TRBJ1-5, with unresolved D. The CDR3 has 14 amino acids. V dropped 5 bases and J dropped 1 base, with 9 bases sitting between them. CDR1 is LNHNV and CDR2 is YYDKDF in the germline V gene (reference sequence). CDR3 in DNA: TGTGCCACCAGCGAGGGCAGGAGCAATCAGCCCCAGCATTTT. Translation gives CATSEGRSNQPQHF.

This sequence joins TRBV5-5 and TRBJ2-5, with TRBD2 matching over 8 bases. The germline CDR1 and CDR2 sequences are SGHKS and YYEKEE (reference sequence). V lost 2 bases to trimming and J lost 7 bases; unmatched junction nucleotides: 10. The CDR3 covers 15 residues. The CDR3 DNA reads TGTGCCAGCAGCTTCGGACTAGCCGGGGATAGGACCCAGTACTTC. This codes for CASSFGLAGDRTQYF.

The V call is TRBV27, the J call TRBJ2-1; 9 bases agree with TRBD2. V trimming: 8 bases; J trimming: 9 bases; junction bases outside the gene matches: 20. The germline CDR1 and CDR2 sequences are MNHEY and SMNVEV (reference sequence). The length of the CDR3 is 17 residues. CDR3 sequence: CASGGVGGRAPRGEQFF. CDR3 bases: TGTGCCAGCGGGGGCGTAGGCGGGAGGGCACCCAGGGGTGAGCAGTTCTTC.

V and J are TRBV6-2 or TRBV6-3 and TRBJ1-2, with D unresolved. With 0 bases removed from V and 10 bases from J, the gap between germline ends came to 12 bases. This CDR3 has 13 amino acids. Germline V gene data show CDR1 as MNHEY and CDR2 as SVGEGT. This CDR3 reads CASSYSRLADYTF. For the CDR3, the DNA is TGTGCCAGCAGTTACTCGAGACTGGCTGACTACACCTTC.

The rearrangement joins TRBV27 to TRBJ2-7; 7 positions match TRBD2. The CDR3 is 14 amino acids. Trimming cost V 4 bases and J 0 bases; bases outside gene matches: 3. CDR1 and CDR2 from the germline V gene are MNHEY and SMNVEV (reference sequence). The CDR3, as DNA: TGTGCCAGCAGTTCCGGCGGGAGCTCCTACGAGCAGTACTTC. This sequence encodes CASSSGGSSYEQYF.

The chain has TRBV14 and TRBJ2-3; D is undetermined. The CDR3 runs 15 residues. Looked up from germline, CDR1 is SGHDN and CDR2 is FVKESK. V was cut by 1 base and J by 1 base, with 9 bases left in between. The CDR3 loop is CASSQAGAGTDTQYF. The CDR3 bases are TGTGCCAGCAGCCAAGCAGGCGCCGGCACAGATACGCAGTATTTT.